This passage covers 8 T cell receptor beta chains from one sample sequenced in a study of cytomegalovirus exposure and HLA in healthy donors. PCR was performed using 60 Vbeta and 13 Jbeta primers. Profiled with immunoSEQ multiplex PCR; TCRdb holds only in-frame clones, not every one. This sample's table reports 20,000 to 25,000 clones. Sequences were obtained from PBMCs. The source of these receptors is a male donor in good health and CMV-seropositive.

The gene calls are TRBV19 and TRBJ2-7, with D possibly matching TRBD2 (5 bases). Per the germline V gene, CDR1 is LNHDA and CDR2 is SQIVND (reference sequence). The CDR3 loop spans 15 amino acids. Trimming removed 7 bases from V and 3 bases from J, with 19 bases in between. As DNA, the CDR3 is TGTGCCAGTACCGCAACGGGGTCAACCGACTACGAGCAGTACTTC. Its protein is CASTATGSTDYEQYF.

V is TRBV28 and J is TRBJ2-2; possible D gene TRBD2, 6 bases. There are 15 residues in the CDR3. Germline V gene sequence: CDR1 MDHEN, CDR2 SYDVKM. Trimming cost V 6 bases and J 4 bases, with 15 bases left between them. The CDR3 loop reads CASRSFQGGTGELFF. The CDR3 nucleotides are TGTGCCAGCAGGTCTTTCCAGGGAGGCACCGGGGAGCTGTTTTTT. Combining the CDR3 with reference TRBV28 and TRBJ2-2 gives the whole variable domain DVKVTQSSRYLVKRTGEKVFLECVQDMDHENMFWYRQDPGLGLRLIYFSYDVKMKEKGDIPEGYSVSREKKERFSLILESASTNQTSMYLCASRSFQGGTGELFFGEGSRLTVL.

The CDR3 region has the DNA TGTGCCATCAGTGAAACCGGGACAGGGAATGGAGAGCAGTACTTC. Translated, it gives CAISETGTGNGEQYF. V gene TRBV10-3 combines with J gene TRBJ2-5, with 9 bases that match TRBD1. Germline-derived CDR1 and CDR2 are ENHRY and SYGVKD. V lost 3 bases, J lost 11 bases, and 13 bases stayed unmatched. This CDR3 comprises 15 residues.

The chain recombines TRBV9 with TRBJ2-6; 11 bases match TRBD1. CDR1 and CDR2 (germline): SGDLS, YYNGEE. V was pared by 4 bases and J by 1 base, with 13 bases of the junction left unmatched. The CDR3 has 20 residues. The CDR3 here is CASSFRTGGGFPSGANVLTF. DNA of the CDR3: TGTGCCAGCAGCTTCAGGACAGGGGGCGGCTTTCCGTCTGGGGCCAACGTCCTGACTTTC.

This rearrangement joins TRBV10-1 to TRBJ1-5; 8 bases line up with TRBD1. V dropped 8 bases and J dropped 0; count of bases not matched to a gene: 6. The CDR3 contains 15 residues. The germline V gene encodes CDR1 WNHNN and CDR2 SYGVQD (reference sequence). The CDR3 loop reads CASRQGSYSNQPQHF. The CDR3 DNA follows: TGCGCCAGCCGACAGGGGTCCTATAGCAATCAGCCCCAGCATTTT.

V is TRBV29-1 and J is TRBJ2-5; tentative D call: TRBD2 (5 bases). The germline V and J ends were trimmed by 0 bases and 3 bases, with 14 bases remaining between them. CDR3 size: 15 residues. Germline loops: CDR1 SQVTM, CDR2 ANQGSEA. The CDR3 is CSVEDIGVEEETQYF. The CDR3 nucleotides read TGCAGCGTTGAAGATATCGGGGTAGAGGAAGAGACCCAGTACTTC.

V and J are TRBV11-2 and TRBJ2-6; 8 positions agree with TRBD1. The V gene's germline CDR1 is SGHAT and CDR2 FQNNGV. Unmatched junction bases numbered 7, after V lost 5 bases and J lost 4 bases. The CDR3 loop spans 16 amino acids. CDR3 amino acids: CASSPVTGEGANVLTF. CDR3 DNA sequence: TGTGCCAGCAGCCCAGTGACAGGGGAAGGGGCCAACGTCCTGACTTTC.

The chain combines TRBV9 with TRBJ2-4; no clear D. The CDR3 consists of 13 residues. Deletions cut 0 bases from V and 8 bases from J, with 9 bases between. CDR1 SGDLS and CDR2 YYNGEE come from the germline V gene. CDR3 nucleotides: TGTGCCAGCAGCGTAGGGTTAGAAGACATTCAGTACTTC. It yields the protein CASSVGLEDIQYF.